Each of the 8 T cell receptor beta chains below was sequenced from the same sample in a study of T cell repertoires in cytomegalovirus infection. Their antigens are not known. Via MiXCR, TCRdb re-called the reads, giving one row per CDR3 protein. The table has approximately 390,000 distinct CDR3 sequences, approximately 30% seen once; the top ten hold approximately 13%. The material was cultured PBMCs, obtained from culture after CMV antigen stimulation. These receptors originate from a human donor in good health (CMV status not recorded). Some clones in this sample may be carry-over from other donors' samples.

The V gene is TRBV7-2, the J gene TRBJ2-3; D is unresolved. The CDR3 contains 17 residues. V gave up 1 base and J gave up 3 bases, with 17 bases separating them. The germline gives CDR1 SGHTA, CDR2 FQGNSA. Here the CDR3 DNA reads TGTGCCAGCAGCTTAGGGTATTCGGCACGTACTACAGATACGCAGTATTTT. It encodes CASSLGYSARTTDTQYF.

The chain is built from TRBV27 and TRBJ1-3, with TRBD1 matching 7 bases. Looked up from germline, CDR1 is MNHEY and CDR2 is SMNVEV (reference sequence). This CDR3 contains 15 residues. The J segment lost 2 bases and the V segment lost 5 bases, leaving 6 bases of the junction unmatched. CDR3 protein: CASSPLTGTGNTIYF. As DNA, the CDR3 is TGTGCCAGCAGTCCCCTGACAGGGACTGGAAACACCATATATTTT.

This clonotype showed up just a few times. DNA for the CDR3: TGTGCCAGCAGCTTATTGGGACTAGCAGCAGATGAGCAGTTCTTC. This sequence encodes CASSLLGLAADEQFF. This chain uses TRBV7-3 with TRBJ2-1; 9 bases agree with TRBD2. The CDR3 extends over 15 amino acids. CDR1 and CDR2 from the germline V gene are SGHTA and FQGTGA. V was clipped by 2 bases and J by 8 bases; unmatched bases: 7.

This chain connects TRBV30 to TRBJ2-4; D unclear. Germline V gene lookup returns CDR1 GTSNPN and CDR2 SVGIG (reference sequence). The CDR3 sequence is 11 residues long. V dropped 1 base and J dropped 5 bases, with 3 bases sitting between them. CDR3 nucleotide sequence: TGTGCCTGGAGTGGACAAAACATTCAGTACTTC. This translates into CAWSGQNIQYF. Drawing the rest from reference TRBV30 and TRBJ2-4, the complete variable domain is SQTIHQWPATLVQPVGSPLSLECTVEGTSNPNLYWYRQAAGRGLQLLFYSVGIGQISSEVPQNLSASRPQDRQFILSSKKLLLSDSGFYLCAWSGQNIQYFGAGTRLSVL.

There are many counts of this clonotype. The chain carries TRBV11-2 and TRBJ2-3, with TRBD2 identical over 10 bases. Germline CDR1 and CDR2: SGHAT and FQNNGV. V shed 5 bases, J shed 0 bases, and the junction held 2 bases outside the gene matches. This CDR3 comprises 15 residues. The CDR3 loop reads CASSASGSSTDTQYF. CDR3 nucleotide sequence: TGTGCCAGCAGCGCTAGCGGGAGCAGCACAGATACGCAGTATTTT. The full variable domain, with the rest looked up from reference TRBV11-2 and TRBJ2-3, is EAGVAQSPRYKIIEKRQSVAFWCNPISGHATLYWYQQILGQGPKLLIQFQNNGVVDDSQLPKDRFSAERLKGVDSTLKIQPAKLEDSAVYLCASSASGSSTDTQYFGPGTRLTVL.

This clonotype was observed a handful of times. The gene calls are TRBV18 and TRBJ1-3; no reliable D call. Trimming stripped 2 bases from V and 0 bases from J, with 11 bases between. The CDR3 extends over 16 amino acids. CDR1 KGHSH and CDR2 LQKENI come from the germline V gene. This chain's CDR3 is CASSPVDSSSGNTIYF. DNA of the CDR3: TGTGCCAGCTCACCAGTAGACTCGAGCTCTGGAAACACCATATATTTT.

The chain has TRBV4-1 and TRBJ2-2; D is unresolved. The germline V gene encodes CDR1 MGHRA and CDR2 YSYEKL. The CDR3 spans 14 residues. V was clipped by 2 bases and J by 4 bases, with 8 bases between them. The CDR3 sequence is CASSQLTPTGELFF. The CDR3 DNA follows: TGCGCCAGCAGCCAACTCACACCCACCGGGGAGCTGTTTTTT.

CDR3 sequence (DNA): TGCAGCGTTGGATGGGACCTAAATCAGCCCCAGCATTTT. It encodes CSVGWDLNQPQHF. This chain joins TRBV29-1 and TRBJ1-5, with D tentatively TRBD1 (5 bases). V lost 4 bases to trimming and J lost 4 bases, with 11 bases between them. Germline CDR1 SQVTM, CDR2 ANQGSEA. The CDR3 is 13 amino acids. Using reference TRBV29-1 and TRBJ1-5 for the parts outside the CDR3, the full variable domain is SAVISQKPSRDICQRGTSLTIQCQVDSQVTMMFWYRQQPGQSLTLIATANQGSEATYESGFVIDKFPISRPNLTFSTLTVSNMSPEDSSIYLCSVGWDLNQPQHFGDGTRLSIL.